This T cell receptor beta chain derives from a study of T cells in Graves' hyperthyroidism and ophthalmopathy. RNA transcripts were the template for amplifying TCR beta CDR3 regions. A set of HTBI primers served as the primers for a first-round RT-PCR of the TCR CDR3. A single record per CDR3 protein comes from TCRdb applying MiXCR to the multiplex PCR reads. The sample includes a few hundred thousand distinct CDR3 sequences, 17% of them seen just once. As for this clonotype: Its specificity is not known.

General study points: Most thyroid clonotypes with frequency above 0.001 were detected in blood.

It was uncontrolled infection, other autoimmune disease, pregnancy or lactation that excluded patients. Each diagnosis drew on symptoms, thyroxine, TRAb, thyroid ultrasound and orbital computed tomography findings. CDR3 length: 15 residues. Germline V gives CDR1 KGHSY, CDR2 FQNENV. V lost 0 bases, J lost 7 bases, and 6 bases stayed unmatched. The sequence was obtained from a woman aged 18-29 years with Graves' ophthalmopathy. The V call is TRBV16, the J call TRBJ1-2; 9 bases match TRBD1. Material for sequencing was blood. The CDR3 protein is CASSQSPRTGVGYTF. CDR3 DNA sequence: TGTGCCAGCAGCCAATCACCCCGGACAGGGGTTGGCTACACCTTC.